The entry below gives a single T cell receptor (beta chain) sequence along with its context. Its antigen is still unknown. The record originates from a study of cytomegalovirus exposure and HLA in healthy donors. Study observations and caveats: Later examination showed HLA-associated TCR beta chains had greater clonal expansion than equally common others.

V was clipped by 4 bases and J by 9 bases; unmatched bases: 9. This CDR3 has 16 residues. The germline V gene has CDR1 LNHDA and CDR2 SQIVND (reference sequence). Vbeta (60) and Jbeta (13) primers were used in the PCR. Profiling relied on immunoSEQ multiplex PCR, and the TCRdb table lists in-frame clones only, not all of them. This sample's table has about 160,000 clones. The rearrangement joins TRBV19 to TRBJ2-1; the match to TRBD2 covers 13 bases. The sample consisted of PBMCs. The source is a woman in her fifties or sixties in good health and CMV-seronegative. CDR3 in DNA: TGTGCCAGTAGTACGGCCGGACTAGCGGGAGAGTCTGAGCAGTTCTTC. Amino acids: CASSTAGLAGESEQFF.